The 2 T cell receptor beta chains presented below share a single source sample, sequenced in a study of metastatic and nonmetastatic thyroid tumors. TCRdb called clones again from the PCR reads with MiXCR. The data hold roughly 38,000 clones, with around a fifth observed a single time. Ahead of thyroid surgery, no patient had received treatment of any kind. The sample consisted of blood. The receptors derive from a female donor with papillary thyroid cancer or a benign thyroid nodule (not recorded which). Some clones in this sample may be carry-over from other donors' samples.

This clone was seen repeatedly, ten times or more. The gene calls are TRBV19 and TRBJ2-1; TRBD1 agrees at 11 bases. The germline gives CDR1 LNHDA, CDR2 SQIVND (reference sequence). This CDR3 spans 15 amino acids. The V segment lost 2 bases and the J segment 7 bases; nucleotides outside the gene matches: 4. In nucleotides, the CDR3 is TGTGCCAGTAGTATACGGCGGGACAGGGGGAATGAGCAGTTCTTC. Translation gives CASSIRRDRGNEQFF.

This clone was found many times. V and J are TRBV7-2 and TRBJ2-3; the D call may be TRBD1 or TRBD2 (5 bases each). The germline CDR1 and CDR2 sequences are SGHTA and FQGNSA. The CDR3 consists of 14 residues. The ends were cut back, 0 bases at V and 8 bases at J, with 12 bases in the middle. The CDR3 region is CASSLAGVRVTQYF. The CDR3 nucleotides are TGTGCCAGCAGCTTAGCGGGGGTGCGGGTTACGCAGTATTTT.